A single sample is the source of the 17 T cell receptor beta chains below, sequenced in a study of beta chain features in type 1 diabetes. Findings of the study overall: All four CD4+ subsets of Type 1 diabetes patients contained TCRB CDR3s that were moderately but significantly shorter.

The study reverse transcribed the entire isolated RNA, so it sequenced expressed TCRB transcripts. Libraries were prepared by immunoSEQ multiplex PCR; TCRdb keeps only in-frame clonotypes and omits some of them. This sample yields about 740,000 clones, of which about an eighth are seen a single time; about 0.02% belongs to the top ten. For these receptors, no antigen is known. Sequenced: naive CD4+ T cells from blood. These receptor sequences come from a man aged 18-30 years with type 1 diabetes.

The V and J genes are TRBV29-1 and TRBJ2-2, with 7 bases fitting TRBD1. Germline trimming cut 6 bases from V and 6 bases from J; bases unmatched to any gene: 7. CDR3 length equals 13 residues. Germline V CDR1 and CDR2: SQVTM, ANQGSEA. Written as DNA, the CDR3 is TGCAGCGTAGACAGGGTCGGAGCCGGGGAGCTGTTTTTT. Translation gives CSVDRVGAGELFF.

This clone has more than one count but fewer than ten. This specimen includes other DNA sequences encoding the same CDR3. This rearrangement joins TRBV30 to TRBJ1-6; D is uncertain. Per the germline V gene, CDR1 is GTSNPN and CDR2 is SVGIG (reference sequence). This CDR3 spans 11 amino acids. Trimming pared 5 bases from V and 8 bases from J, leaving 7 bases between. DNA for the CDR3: TGTGCCTGGGGTTTGGATTCACCCCTCCACTTT. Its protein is CAWGLDSPLHF.

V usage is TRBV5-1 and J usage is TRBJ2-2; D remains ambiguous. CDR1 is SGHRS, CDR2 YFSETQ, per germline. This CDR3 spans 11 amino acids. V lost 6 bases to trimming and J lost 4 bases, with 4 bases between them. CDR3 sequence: CASTITGELFF. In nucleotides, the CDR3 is TGCGCCAGCACCATCACCGGGGAGCTGTTTTTT.

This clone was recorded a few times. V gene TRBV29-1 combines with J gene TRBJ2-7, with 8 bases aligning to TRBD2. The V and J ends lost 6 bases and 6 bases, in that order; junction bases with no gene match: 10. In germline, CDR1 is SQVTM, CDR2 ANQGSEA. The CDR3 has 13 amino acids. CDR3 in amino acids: CSVAGGGGGEQYF. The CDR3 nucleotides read TGCAGCGTCGCCGGGGGGGGTGGTGGCGAGCAGTACTTC.

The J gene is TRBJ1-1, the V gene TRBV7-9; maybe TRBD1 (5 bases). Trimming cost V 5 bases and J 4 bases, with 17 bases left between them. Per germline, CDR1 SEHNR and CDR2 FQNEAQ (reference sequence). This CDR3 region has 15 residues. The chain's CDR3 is CASSPPQGGPTEAFF. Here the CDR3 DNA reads TGTGCCAGCAGCCCCCCGCAGGGTGGACCCACTGAAGCTTTCTTT.

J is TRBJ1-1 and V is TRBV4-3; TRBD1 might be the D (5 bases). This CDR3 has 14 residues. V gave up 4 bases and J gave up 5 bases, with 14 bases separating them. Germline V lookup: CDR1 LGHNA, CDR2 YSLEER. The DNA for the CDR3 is TGCGCCAGCAGCCCTCATGACGGGGGAACTGAAGCTTTCTTT. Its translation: CASSPHDGGTEAFF.

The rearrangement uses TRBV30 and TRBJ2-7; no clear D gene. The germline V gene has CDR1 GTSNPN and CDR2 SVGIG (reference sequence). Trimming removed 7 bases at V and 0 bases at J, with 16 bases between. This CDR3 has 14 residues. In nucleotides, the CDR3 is TGTGCCTTGGAGTTATGGGGTTACTCCTACGAGCAGTACTTC. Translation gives CALELWGYSYEQYF. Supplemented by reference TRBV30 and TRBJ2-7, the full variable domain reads SQTIHQWPATLVQPVGSPLSLECTVEGTSNPNLYWYRQAAGRGLQLLFYSVGIGQISSEVPQNLSASRPQDRQFILSSKKLLLSDSGFYLCALELWGYSYEQYFGPGTRLTVT.

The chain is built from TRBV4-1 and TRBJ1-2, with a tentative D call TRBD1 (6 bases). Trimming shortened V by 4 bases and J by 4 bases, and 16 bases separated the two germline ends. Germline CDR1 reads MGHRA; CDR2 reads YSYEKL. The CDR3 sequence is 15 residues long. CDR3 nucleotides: TGCGCCAGCAGCCGGAAGGGGGAATTGGGCTATGGCTACACCTTC. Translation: CASSRKGELGYGYTF.

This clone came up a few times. The chain's CDR3 is CASTHDRGGMETQYF. CDR3 coding DNA: TGTGCCAGCACGCACGACCGGGGGGGCATGGAGACCCAGTACTTC. This chain joins TRBV2 and TRBJ2-5; 8 bases are a match to TRBD2. With 7 bases clipped from V and 5 bases from J, the junction kept 12 bases outside the gene matches. CDR1 SNHLY and CDR2 FYNNEI come from the germline V gene. The CDR3 has 15 residues.

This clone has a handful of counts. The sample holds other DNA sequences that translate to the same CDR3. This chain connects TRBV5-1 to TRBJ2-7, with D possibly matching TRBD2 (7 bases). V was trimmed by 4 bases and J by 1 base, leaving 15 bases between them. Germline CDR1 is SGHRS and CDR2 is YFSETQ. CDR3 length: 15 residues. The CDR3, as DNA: TGCGCCAGCAGCCCCACCCGGGGGGCGTCCTACGAGCAGTACTTC. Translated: CASSPTRGASYEQYF.

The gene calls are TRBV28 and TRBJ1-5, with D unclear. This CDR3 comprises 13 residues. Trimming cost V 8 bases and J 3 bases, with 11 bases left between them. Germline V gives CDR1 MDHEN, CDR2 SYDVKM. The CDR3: CASYRDVNQPQHF. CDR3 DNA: TGTGCCAGCTACCGCGACGTCAATCAGCCCCAGCATTTT.

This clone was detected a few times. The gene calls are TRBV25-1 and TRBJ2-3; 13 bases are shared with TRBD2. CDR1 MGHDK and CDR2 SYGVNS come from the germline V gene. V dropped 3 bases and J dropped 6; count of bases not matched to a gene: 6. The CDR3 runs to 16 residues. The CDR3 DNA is TGTGCCAGCAGTGACCGCACTAGCGGGGGGGCGGATACGCAGTATTTT. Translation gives CASSDRTSGGADTQYF.

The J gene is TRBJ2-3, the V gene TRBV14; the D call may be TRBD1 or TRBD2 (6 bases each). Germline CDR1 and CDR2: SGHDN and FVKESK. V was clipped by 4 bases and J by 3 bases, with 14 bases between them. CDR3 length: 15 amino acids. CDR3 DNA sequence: TGTGCCAGCAGCCTGGGGGGCCGGAGAACAGATACGCAGTATTTT. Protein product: CASSLGGRRTDTQYF.

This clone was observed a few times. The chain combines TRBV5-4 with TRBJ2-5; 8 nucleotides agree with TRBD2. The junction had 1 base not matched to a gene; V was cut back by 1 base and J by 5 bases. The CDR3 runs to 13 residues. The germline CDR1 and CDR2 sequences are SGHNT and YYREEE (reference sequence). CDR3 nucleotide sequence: TGTGCCAGCAGCTTGAGACTAGCGGAGACCCAGTACTTC. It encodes CASSLRLAETQYF.

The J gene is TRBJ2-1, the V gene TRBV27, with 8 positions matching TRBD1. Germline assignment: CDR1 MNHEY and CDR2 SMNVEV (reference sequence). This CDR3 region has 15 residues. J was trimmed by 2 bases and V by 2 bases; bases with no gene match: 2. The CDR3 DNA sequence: TGTGCCAGCAGTTTACAGGGGGCTACCTACAATGAGCAGTTCTTC. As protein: CASSLQGATYNEQFF.

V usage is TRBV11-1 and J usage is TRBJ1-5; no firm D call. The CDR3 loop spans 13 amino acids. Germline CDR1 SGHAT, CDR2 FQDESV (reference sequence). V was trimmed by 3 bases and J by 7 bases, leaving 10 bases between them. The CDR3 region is CASSLGMAQPQHF. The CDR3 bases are TGTGCCAGCAGCTTGGGGATGGCGCAGCCCCAGCATTTT.

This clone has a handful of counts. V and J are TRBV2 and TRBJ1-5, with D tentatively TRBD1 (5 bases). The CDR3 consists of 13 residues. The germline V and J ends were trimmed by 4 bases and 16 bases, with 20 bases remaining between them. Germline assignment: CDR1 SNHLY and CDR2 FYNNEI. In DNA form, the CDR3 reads TGTGCCAGCAGTGGGCAGGGCCCCCTTCCCGTTCATTTT. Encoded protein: CASSGQGPLPVHF.